These T cell receptor beta chains were read from a single sample in a study of OX40 agonist ivuxolimab in advanced cancers. Clones were sequenced by immunoSEQ multiplex PCR, and TCRdb holds only the in-frame ones, with some missing. Of tens of thousands of clones listed, about 93% are singletons. The material was CD4+ or CD8+ T cells sorted from blood, obtained in a trial of the OX40 agonist ivuxolimab. The origin of the receptors is an adult with an advanced solid tumor such as melanoma, head and neck, liver or kidney cancer. The CDR3 runs from the conserved cysteine through the conserved F or W. The D gene is left open where the match is weak. Clone size is shown for a subset of rows, as once, few, many or a class of expanded clone.

cdr3_nt cdr3_aa d_call clone_size j_call v_call
TGTGCCAGCAGTTACCACGGACAGGGTTACTACGAGCAGTACTTC CASSYHGQGYYEQYF TRBD1 . TRBJ2-7 TRBV6-5
TGTGCCAGCAGTGAAGGGGGACAGCGCATATACGAGCAGTACTTC CASSEGGQRIYEQYF TRBD1 . TRBJ2-7 TRBV6-1
TGTGCCAGCAGCGTAGGGGTGGACAGGGTCGGTGAAAAACTGTTTTTT CASSVGVDRVGEKLFF TRBD1 . TRBJ1-4 TRBV9
TGTGCCAGCAGTGAAATGGGAGGAGAGGCCTACGAGCAGTACTTC CASSEMGGEAYEQYF . . TRBJ2-7 TRBV2
TGTGCCAGCAGCTATGGGACGTACGAGCAGTACTTC CASSYGTYEQYF . once TRBJ2-7 TRBV5-6
TGTGCCAGCAGCTTGGGAGAAGGGGGAAAAACTGAAGCTTTCTTT CASSLGEGGKTEAFF . . TRBJ1-1 TRBV5-5
TGCGCCAGCAGTGATCTGGGGGGGACCCAGTACTTC CASSDLGGTQYF . . TRBJ2-5 TRBV10-1
TGTGCCAGCAGCCTTAGACATCCCCTCTACGAGCAGTACTTC CASSLRHPLYEQYF . . TRBJ2-7 TRBV11-2
TGCGCCAGCAGCCAAGATTCCAGGGGGCGAGACACAGATACGCAGTATTTT CASSQDSRGRDTDTQYF TRBD1 . TRBJ2-3 TRBV4-3
TGTGCCAGCTACCTTTTGCAGACACCACCCTATGGCTACACCTTC CASYLLQTPPYGYTF . . TRBJ1-2 TRBV5-5
TGTGCCAGCAGCCCGGGGCGAGGCGGGGGGACCACCTACGAGCAGTACTTC CASSPGRGGGTTYEQYF TRBD2 . TRBJ2-7 TRBV7-8
TGTGCCAGCAGCCGACCCCGGGACTCCTTCTACGAGCAGTACTTC CASSRPRDSFYEQYF . . TRBJ2-7 TRBV6-6
TGTGCCAGCAGTGGATACGGGAGCCCAGATACGCAGTATTTT CASSGYGSPDTQYF . . TRBJ2-3 TRBV6-1
TGTGCCAGCAGTTACTTCCAGGGGGACGAGCAGTACTTC CASSYFQGDEQYF TRBD1 once TRBJ2-7 TRBV6-5
TGTGCCACCAGCGGCTTTCCGGGACAGACAACCTACGAGCAGTACTTC CATSGFPGQTTYEQYF TRBD1 . TRBJ2-7 TRBV15
TGTGCCAGCAGCAGAGAAATCCGGGACAGGGGTAATCAGCCCCAGCATTTT CASSREIRDRGNQPQHF . . TRBJ1-5 TRBV21-1
TGTGCCAGCAGTCCGACTAGCGGGTCATCCTACGAGCAGTACTTC CASSPTSGSSYEQYF TRBD2 . TRBJ2-7 TRBV27
TGTGCCAGCAGCGTAACAGGGGGAGGCACTGAAGCTTTCTTT CASSVTGGGTEAFF TRBD1 . TRBJ1-1 TRBV6-5
TGTGCCAGCAGCCAAGATTACGGTGGGACCCAGTACTTC CASSQDYGGTQYF . . TRBJ2-5 TRBV14